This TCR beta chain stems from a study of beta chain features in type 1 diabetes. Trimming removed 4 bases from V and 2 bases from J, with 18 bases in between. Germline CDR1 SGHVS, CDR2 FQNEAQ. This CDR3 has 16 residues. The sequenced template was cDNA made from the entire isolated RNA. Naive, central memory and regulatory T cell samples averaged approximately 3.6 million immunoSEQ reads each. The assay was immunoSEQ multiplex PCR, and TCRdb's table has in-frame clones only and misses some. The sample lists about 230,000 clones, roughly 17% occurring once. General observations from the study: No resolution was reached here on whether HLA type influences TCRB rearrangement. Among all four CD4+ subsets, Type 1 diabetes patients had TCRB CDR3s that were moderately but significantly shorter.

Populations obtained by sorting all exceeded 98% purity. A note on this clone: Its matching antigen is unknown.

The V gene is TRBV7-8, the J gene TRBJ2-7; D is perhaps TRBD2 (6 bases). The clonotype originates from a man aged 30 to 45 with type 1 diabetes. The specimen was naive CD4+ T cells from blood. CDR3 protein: CASSSGGTPRTYEQYF. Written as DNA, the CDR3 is TGTGCCAGCAGCTCAGGCGGGACTCCCAGGACCTACGAGCAGTACTTC.